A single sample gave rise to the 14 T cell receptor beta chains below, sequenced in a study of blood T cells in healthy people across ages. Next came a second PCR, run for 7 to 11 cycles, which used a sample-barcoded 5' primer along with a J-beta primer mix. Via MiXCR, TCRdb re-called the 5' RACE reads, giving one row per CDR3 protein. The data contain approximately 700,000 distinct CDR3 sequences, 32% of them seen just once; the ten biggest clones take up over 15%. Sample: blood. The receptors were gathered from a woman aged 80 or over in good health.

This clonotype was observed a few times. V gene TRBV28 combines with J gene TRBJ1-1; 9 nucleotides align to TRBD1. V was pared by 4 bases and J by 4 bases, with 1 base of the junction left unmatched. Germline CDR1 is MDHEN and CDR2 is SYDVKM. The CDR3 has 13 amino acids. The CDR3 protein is CASSWDRVTEAFF. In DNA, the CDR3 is TGTGCCAGCAGTTGGGACAGGGTCACTGAAGCTTTCTTT. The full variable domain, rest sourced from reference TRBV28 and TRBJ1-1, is DVKVTQSSRYLVKRTGEKVFLECVQDMDHENMFWYRQDPGLGLRLIYFSYDVKMKEKGDIPEGYSVSREKKERFSLILESASTNQTSMYLCASSWDRVTEAFFGQGTRLTVV.

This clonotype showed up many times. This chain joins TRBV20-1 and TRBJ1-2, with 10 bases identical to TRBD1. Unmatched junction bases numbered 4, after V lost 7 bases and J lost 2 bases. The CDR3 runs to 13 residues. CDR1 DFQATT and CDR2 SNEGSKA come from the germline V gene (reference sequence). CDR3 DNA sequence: TGCAGTGGGGACAGGGGTACCAACTATGGCTACACCTTC. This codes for CSGDRGTNYGYTF.

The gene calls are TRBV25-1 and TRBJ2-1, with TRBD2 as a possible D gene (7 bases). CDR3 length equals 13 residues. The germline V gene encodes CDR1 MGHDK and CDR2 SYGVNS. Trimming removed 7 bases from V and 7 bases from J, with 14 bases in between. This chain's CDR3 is CASNGGGRNEQFF. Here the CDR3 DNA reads TGTGCCAGCAATGGGGGGGGCCGGAATGAGCAGTTCTTC.

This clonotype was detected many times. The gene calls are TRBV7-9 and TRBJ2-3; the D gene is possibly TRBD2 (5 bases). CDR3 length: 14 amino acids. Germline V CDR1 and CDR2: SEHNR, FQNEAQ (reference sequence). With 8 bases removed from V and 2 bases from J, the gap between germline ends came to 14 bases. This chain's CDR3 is CASDVMTITDTQYF. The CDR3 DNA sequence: TGTGCCAGCGACGTCATGACTATCACAGATACGCAGTATTTT.

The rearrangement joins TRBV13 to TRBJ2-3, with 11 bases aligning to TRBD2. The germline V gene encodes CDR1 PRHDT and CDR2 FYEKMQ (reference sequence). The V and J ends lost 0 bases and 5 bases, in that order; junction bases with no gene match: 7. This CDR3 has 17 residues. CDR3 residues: CASSLGVAGGQKDTQYF. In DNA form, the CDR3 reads TGTGCCAGCAGCTTAGGGGTAGCGGGGGGGCAGAAAGATACGCAGTATTTT.

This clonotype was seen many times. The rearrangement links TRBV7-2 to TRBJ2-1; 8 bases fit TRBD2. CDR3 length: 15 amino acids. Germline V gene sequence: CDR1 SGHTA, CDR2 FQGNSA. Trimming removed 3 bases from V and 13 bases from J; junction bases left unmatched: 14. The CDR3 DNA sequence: TGTGCCAGCAGCTTTCCCGCAACATGGCGGGGGGCTCAGTTCTTC. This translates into CASSFPATWRGAQFF. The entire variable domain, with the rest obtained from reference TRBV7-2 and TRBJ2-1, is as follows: GAGVSQSPSNKVTEKGKDVELRCDPISGHTALYWYRQSLGQGLEFLIYFQGNSAPDKSGLPSDRFSAERTGGSVSTLTIQRTQQEDSAVYLCASSFPATWRGAQFFGPGTRLTVL.

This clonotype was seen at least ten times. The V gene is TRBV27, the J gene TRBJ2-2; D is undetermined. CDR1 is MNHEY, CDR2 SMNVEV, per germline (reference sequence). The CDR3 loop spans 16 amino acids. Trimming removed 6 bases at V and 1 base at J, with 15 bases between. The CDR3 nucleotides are TGTGCCAGCAGATGGACGGCCTTAGGGAACACCGGGGAGCTGTTTTTT. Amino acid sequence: CASRWTALGNTGELFF.

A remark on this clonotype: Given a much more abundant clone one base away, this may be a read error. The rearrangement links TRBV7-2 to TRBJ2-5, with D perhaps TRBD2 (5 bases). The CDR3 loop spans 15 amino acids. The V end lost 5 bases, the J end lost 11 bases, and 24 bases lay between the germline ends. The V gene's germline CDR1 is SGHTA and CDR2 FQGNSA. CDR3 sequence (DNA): TGTGCCAGCAGCAGGGAGACGCGTCGTTACAATGAGCAGTACTTC. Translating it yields CASSRETRRYNEQYF.

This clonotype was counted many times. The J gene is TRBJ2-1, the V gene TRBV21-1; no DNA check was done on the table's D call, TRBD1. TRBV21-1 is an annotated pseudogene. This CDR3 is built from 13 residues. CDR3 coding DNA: TGTGCCAGCAGCATAGGACAGGTCAATGAGCAGTTCTTC. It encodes CASSIGQVNEQFF.

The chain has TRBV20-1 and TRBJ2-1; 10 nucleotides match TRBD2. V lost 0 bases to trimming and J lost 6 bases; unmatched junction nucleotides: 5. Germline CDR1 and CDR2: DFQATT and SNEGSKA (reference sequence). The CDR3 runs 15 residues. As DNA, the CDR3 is TGCAGTGCTAGAGATCTAGCGGGAGTCATCAATGAGCAGTTCTTC. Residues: CSARDLAGVINEQFF.

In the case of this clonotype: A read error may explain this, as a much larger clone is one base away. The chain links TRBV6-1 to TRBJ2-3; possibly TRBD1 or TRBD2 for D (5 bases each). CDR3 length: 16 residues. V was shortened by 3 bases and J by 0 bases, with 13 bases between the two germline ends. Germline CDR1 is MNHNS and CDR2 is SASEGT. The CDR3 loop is CASSEGVLSSTDTQYF. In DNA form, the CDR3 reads TGTGCCAGCAGTGAGGGGGTATTATCTAGCACAGATACGCAGTATTTT.

CDR3 DNA: TGCGCCAGCAGTCCCAAGGGACCAGGGTCCTACGAGCAGTACTTC. Translating it yields CASSPKGPGSYEQYF. The chain recombines TRBV10-2 with TRBJ2-7; D tentatively fits TRBD1 or TRBD2 (5 bases each). CDR3 length: 15 residues. Germline V gene sequence: CDR1 WSHSY, CDR2 SAAADI. Trimming cost V 5 bases and J 1 base, with 15 bases left between them.

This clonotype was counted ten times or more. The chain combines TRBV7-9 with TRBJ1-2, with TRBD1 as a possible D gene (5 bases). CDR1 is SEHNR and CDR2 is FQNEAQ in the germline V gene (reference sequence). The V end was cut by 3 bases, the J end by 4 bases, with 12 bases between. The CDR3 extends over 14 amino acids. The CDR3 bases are TGTGCCAGCAGCTTCGATGACAGCGCCTATGGCTACACCTTC. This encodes CASSFDDSAYGYTF.

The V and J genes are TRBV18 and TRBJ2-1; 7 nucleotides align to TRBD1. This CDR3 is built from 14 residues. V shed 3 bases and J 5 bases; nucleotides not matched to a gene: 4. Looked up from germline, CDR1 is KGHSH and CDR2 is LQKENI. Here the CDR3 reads CASSPNRGNNEQFF. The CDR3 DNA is TGTGCCAGCTCACCGAACAGGGGAAACAATGAGCAGTTCTTC.